The 27 T cell receptor beta chains below all came from one sample that was sequenced in a study of blood T cell repertoires in COVID-19 (dated by TCRdb to 2019 to 2021). Library preparation used the immunoSEQ multiplex PCR assay. TCRdb limited this immuneACCESS table to in-frame rearrangements with V and J called. A share of clones is missing; checked studies link under half to unresolved V genes, and the rest is unexplained. The sample data list some 180,000 clones, and 86% of these were observed just once. The ten largest clones capture 20% to 25% of the sample. Sequenced sample: PBMCs or T cells enriched from blood (not recorded which). The receptors originated from a woman aged 40 to 50 in a cohort exposed to, infected with or recovered from COVID-19 (not recorded which).

Concerning this clone: Other DNA sequences in this specimen translate into the identical CDR3. V usage is TRBV7-9 and J usage is TRBJ1-5; D perhaps matches TRBD1 (5 bases). CDR1 and CDR2 from the germline V gene are SEHNR and FQNEAQ (reference sequence). The V and J ends lost 5 bases and 2 bases respectively, with 13 bases between them. This CDR3 contains 15 residues. The CDR3 sequence is CASSPTGGGNQPQHF. The CDR3 DNA follows: TGTGCCAGCAGCCCGACTGGGGGGGGCAATCAGCCCCAGCATTTT.

In its sample, this clone was seen once. The chain recombines TRBV9 with TRBJ2-1; 13 bases align to TRBD2. CDR1 and CDR2 (germline): SGDLS, YYNGEE. The CDR3 has 17 amino acids. V dropped 3 bases and J dropped 9; count of bases not matched to a gene: 12. The CDR3 DNA follows: TGTGCCAGCAGCGGGACTAGCGGGAGACCTAATCCGGGTGAGCAGTTCTTC. Encoded protein: CASSGTSGRPNPGEQFF.

J is TRBJ1-6 and V is TRBV5-4; 7 bases map to TRBD1. This CDR3 region has 13 residues. Trimming cost V 2 bases and J 11 bases; bases outside gene matches: 4. Per germline, CDR1 SGHNT and CDR2 YYREEE (reference sequence). The CDR3 coding sequence is TGTGCCAGCAGCTTCCACCAGGGGGCACCCCTCCACTTT. Amino acids: CASSFHQGAPLHF.

The chain is built from TRBV6-6 and TRBJ1-4, with D tentatively TRBD1 (5 bases). Germline CDR1 reads MNHNY; CDR2 reads SVGAGI (reference sequence). V lost 2 bases to trimming and J lost 6 bases, with 13 bases between them. The CDR3 contains 15 residues. The CDR3 reads CASSYPIGGDEKLFF. The CDR3 DNA reads as TGTGCCAGCAGTTACCCGATCGGGGGGGATGAAAAACTGTTTTTT.

V gene TRBV5-1 combines with J gene TRBJ2-1; 9 positions match TRBD2. This CDR3 spans 17 amino acids. The V and J ends lost 2 bases and 5 bases, in that order; junction bases with no gene match: 11. Per the germline V gene, CDR1 is SGHRS and CDR2 is YFSETQ. The CDR3 DNA is TGCGCCAGCAGCTTCAACCGCCCTAGCGGGAAGAACAATGAGCAGTTCTTC. This encodes CASSFNRPSGKNNEQFF.

This CDR3 reads CASSQDLGQGVGYTF. The CDR3 bases are TGTGCCAGCAGCCAAGATCTTGGGCAGGGTGTTGGCTACACCTTC. The chain joins TRBV14 to TRBJ1-2; a possible D gene is TRBD1 (5 bases). CDR3 length: 15 residues. Per the germline V gene, CDR1 is SGHDN and CDR2 is FVKESK. V lost 0 bases and J lost 7, with 15 bases in between. Supplemented by reference TRBV14 and TRBJ1-2, the full variable domain reads EAGVTQFPSHSVIEKGQTVTLRCDPISGHDNLYWYRRVMGKEIKFLLHFVKESKQDESGMPNNRFLAERTGGTYSTLKVQPAELEDSGVYFCASSQDLGQGVGYTFGSGTRLTVV.

The V gene is TRBV5-1, the J gene TRBJ2-3, with TRBD2 as a possible D gene (7 bases). Germline-derived CDR1 and CDR2 are SGHRS and YFSETQ. V lost 5 bases and J lost 2, with 9 bases in between. CDR3 length equals 13 residues. CDR3 in amino acids: CASRAGATDTQYF. CDR3 nucleotide sequence: TGCGCCAGCAGGGCGGGGGCCACAGATACGCAGTATTTT.

This clone is a singleton in its sample. The chain joins TRBV30 to TRBJ1-1; D is perhaps TRBD1 (5 bases). Trimming stripped 2 bases from V and 8 bases from J, with 9 bases between. Germline V gives CDR1 GTSNPN, CDR2 SVGIG (reference sequence). CDR3 length: 11 residues. DNA for the CDR3: TGTGCCTGGAGTAACGGACACGAAGCTTTCTTT. This gives the protein CAWSNGHEAFF.

The rearrangement joins TRBV7-9 to TRBJ1-1; D might be TRBD1 (6 bases). CDR1 and CDR2 from the germline V gene are SEHNR and FQNEAQ (reference sequence). Trimming took 5 bases from V and 0 from J, leaving 13 bases between them. The CDR3 totals 15 residues. The CDR3 region has the DNA TGTGCCAGCAGCCGAAGGACAGCTATGAACACTGAAGCTTTCTTT. Protein: CASSRRTAMNTEAFF.

The chain employs TRBV5-1 and TRBJ2-7; 8 bases line up with TRBD2. V shed 1 base, J shed 6 bases, and the junction held 6 bases outside the gene matches. The germline CDR1 and CDR2 sequences are SGHRS and YFSETQ. CDR3 length: 14 amino acids. DNA of the CDR3: TGCGCCAGCAGCTTGCCGGGGACTAGTCCCGAGCAGTACTTC. Residues: CASSLPGTSPEQYF.

The J gene is TRBJ2-5, the V gene TRBV6-2 or TRBV6-3; D gene ambiguous. The CDR3 is 14 amino acids. Germline V CDR1 and CDR2: MNHEY, SVGEGT. V shed 2 bases and J shed 2 bases, with 9 bases lying between them. DNA of the CDR3: TGTGCCAGCAGTTACAACATGGAGCAAGAGACCCAGTACTTC. Encoded protein: CASSYNMEQETQYF.

The V and J genes are TRBV19 and TRBJ1-3; 9 bases match TRBD1. CDR3 size: 18 residues. J gave up 2 bases and V 7 bases, and 15 bases lay outside the gene matches. The germline V gene encodes CDR1 LNHDA and CDR2 SQIVND (reference sequence). CDR3 amino acids: CASTQDRGGRGPGNTIYF. The CDR3 coding sequence is TGTGCCAGTACCCAGGACAGGGGAGGCCGAGGACCTGGAAACACCATATATTTT.

The rearrangement links TRBV9 to TRBJ2-2; 11 nucleotides match TRBD1. Per the germline V gene, CDR1 is SGDLS and CDR2 is YYNGEE. The junction had 11 bases not matched to a gene; V was cut back by 4 bases and J by 6 bases. The CDR3 length is 17 residues. The CDR3 nucleotides are TGTGCCAGCAGCTTGAGGGTGGGGACAGGGGGATCCGGGGAGCTGTTTTTT. This codes for CASSLRVGTGGSGELFF.

This clone was found once. The CDR3 DNA reads as TGTGCCAGCAGTCCTACAGCGAACACTGAAGCTTTCTTT. This encodes CASSPTANTEAFF. The chain employs TRBV12-3 or TRBV12-4 and TRBJ1-1; D remains unclear. This CDR3 spans 13 amino acids. V was pared by 5 bases and J by 1 base, with 8 bases between.

The chain links TRBV24-1 to TRBJ2-3, with D tentatively TRBD1 (8 bases). Trimming took 1 base from V and 1 from J, leaving 17 bases between them. This CDR3 has 18 amino acids. The germline CDR1 and CDR2 sequences are KGHDR and SFDVKD. The CDR3 loop reads CATSDFYNRGRGTDTQYF. DNA for the CDR3: TGTGCCACCAGTGATTTCTATAACAGGGGGAGGGGCACAGATACGCAGTATTTT.

The rearrangement uses TRBV9 and TRBJ1-4; D is ambiguous. V was pared by 1 base and J by 0 bases, with 7 bases between. The length of the CDR3 is 15 residues. Per the germline V gene, CDR1 is SGDLS and CDR2 is YYNGEE. CDR3 amino acids: CASSVSGATNEKLFF. The CDR3, as DNA: TGTGCCAGCAGCGTATCGGGTGCAACTAATGAAAAACTGTTTTTT. Together with reference TRBV9 and TRBJ1-4, the CDR3 gives the full variable domain: DSGVTQTPKHLITATGQRVTLRCSPRSGDLSVYWYQQSLDQGLQFLIQYYNGEERAKGNILERFSAQQFPDLHSELNLSSLELGDSALYFCASSVSGATNEKLFFGSGTQLSVL.

The chain recombines TRBV12-2 with TRBJ2-3; the D call in the table, TRBD2, was not verified against the DNA. TRBV12-2 is a pseudogene locus. The CDR3 spans 18 residues. Here the CDR3 reads CASRSGSYGEGLTDTQYF. The CDR3 bases are TGTGCAAGTCGCTCAGGATCATATGGCGAGGGACTCACAGATACGCAGTATTTT.

The J gene is TRBJ2-5, the V gene TRBV19, with D unresolved. Germline V gene sequence: CDR1 LNHDA, CDR2 SQIVND (reference sequence). This CDR3 has 11 amino acids. Trimming took off 3 bases at V and 5 bases at J, with 4 bases between the two ends. The CDR3: CASSIRETQYF. In DNA form, the CDR3 reads TGTGCCAGTAGTATCAGGGAGACCCAGTACTTC.

This chain links TRBV11-3 with TRBJ2-2; 8 bases are a match to TRBD1. V shed 5 bases and J 5 bases; nucleotides not matched to a gene: 16. The length of the CDR3 is 18 residues. Germline CDR1 SGHNT, CDR2 YENEEA. CDR3 in amino acids: CASSPQKQQGVPTGELFF. CDR3 nucleotide sequence: TGTGCCAGCAGCCCTCAAAAGCAACAGGGGGTACCAACCGGGGAGCTGTTTTTT.

V is TRBV9 and J is TRBJ1-2; the match to TRBD1 covers 9 bases. This CDR3 spans 15 amino acids. The germline V gene encodes CDR1 SGDLS and CDR2 YYNGEE. The J segment lost 6 bases and the V segment lost 4 bases, leaving 10 bases of the junction unmatched. CDR3 sequence reads: CASSPPGQGVHGYTF. CDR3 nucleotide sequence: TGTGCCAGCAGCCCACCGGGACAGGGAGTGCATGGCTACACCTTC.

The chain couples TRBV5-1 to TRBJ1-1; D gene ambiguous. From germline, CDR1 is SGHRS and CDR2 YFSETQ. The CDR3 loop spans 12 amino acids. Trimming removed 3 bases at V and 4 bases at J, with 7 bases between. The CDR3: CASSSEGTEAFF. CDR3 nucleotide sequence: TGCGCCAGCAGCTCAGAGGGCACTGAAGCTTTCTTT.

The rearrangement joins TRBV9 to TRBJ2-1, with 9 positions matching TRBD2. Germline V gene lookup returns CDR1 SGDLS and CDR2 YYNGEE. V was pared by 3 bases and J by 3 bases, with 7 bases of the junction left unmatched. CDR3 length equals 16 residues. CDR3 loop: CASSAYLTSGYNEQFF. The CDR3 bases are TGTGCCAGCAGCGCTTACCTGACTAGCGGCTACAATGAGCAGTTCTTC.

The chain is built from TRBV23-1 and TRBJ2-7; weak D call: TRBD2 (5 bases). TRBV23-1 is an ORF; its function is uncertain. The CDR3 spans 18 residues. Trimming removed 0 bases from V and 3 bases from J, with 21 bases in between. CDR3 amino acids: CASSQSEAGSNPDYEQYF. The CDR3 DNA follows: TGCGCCAGCAGTCAATCGGAGGCCGGATCAAACCCAGACTACGAGCAGTACTTC.

The J gene is TRBJ2-1, the V gene TRBV9; 8 bases fit TRBD2. The ends lost 4 bases at V and 0 bases at J; junction bases unmatched: 9. CDR1 SGDLS and CDR2 YYNGEE come from the germline V gene. This CDR3 comprises 17 residues. The CDR3 here is CASSPTISGNSYNEQFF. The DNA of the CDR3 is TGTGCCAGCAGCCCGACGATTAGCGGGAACTCCTACAATGAGCAGTTCTTC.

The chain joins TRBV6-5 to TRBJ1-2; D unresolved. This CDR3 region has 13 residues. The germline CDR1 and CDR2 sequences are MNHEY and SVGAGI. Trimming took 0 bases from V and 8 from J, leaving 10 bases between them. The CDR3 sequence is CASSYSSQRGYTF. The CDR3 DNA reads TGTGCCAGCAGTTACTCGAGCCAACGAGGCTACACCTTC.

The rearrangement uses TRBV7-9 and TRBJ2-2, with D possibly TRBD2 on 5 matching bases. CDR1 SEHNR and CDR2 FQNEAQ come from the germline V gene (reference sequence). The CDR3 consists of 12 residues. V shed 10 bases and J shed 2 bases, with 8 bases lying between them. The CDR3, as DNA: TGTGCCATTAGCGTAAACACCGGGGAGCTGTTTTTT. Its translation is CAISVNTGELFF.

This chain uses TRBV7-9 with TRBJ2-1, with TRBD1 matching over 11 bases. The CDR3 consists of 15 residues. Germline V CDR1 and CDR2: SEHNR, FQNEAQ (reference sequence). V gave up 5 bases and J gave up 2 bases; unmatched junction bases: 2. The CDR3 protein is CASSRTGGAYNEQFF. The CDR3 coding sequence is TGTGCCAGCAGCCGGACAGGGGGCGCCTACAATGAGCAGTTCTTC.